This T cell receptor beta chain was captured by sequencing in a study of technical replicates of blood from a handful of donors. Here immunoSEQ multiplex PCR was the method, and the copy in TCRdb shows in-frame clones only, minus some. Here the sample spans 74,000 or so clones, about 92% being singletons. This clone was counted only a few times. Germline loops: CDR1 SNHLY, CDR2 FYNNEI. The CDR3 loop spans 13 amino acids. Trimming took off 4 bases at V and 0 bases at J, with 7 bases between the two ends. V and J are TRBV2 and TRBJ2-7; D not resolved. The sequence was obtained from a human donor in good health. Sample: T cells isolated from PBMCs. CDR3: CASSGDNSYEQYF. CDR3 in DNA: TGTGCCAGCAGTGGAGACAACTCCTACGAGCAGTACTTC.